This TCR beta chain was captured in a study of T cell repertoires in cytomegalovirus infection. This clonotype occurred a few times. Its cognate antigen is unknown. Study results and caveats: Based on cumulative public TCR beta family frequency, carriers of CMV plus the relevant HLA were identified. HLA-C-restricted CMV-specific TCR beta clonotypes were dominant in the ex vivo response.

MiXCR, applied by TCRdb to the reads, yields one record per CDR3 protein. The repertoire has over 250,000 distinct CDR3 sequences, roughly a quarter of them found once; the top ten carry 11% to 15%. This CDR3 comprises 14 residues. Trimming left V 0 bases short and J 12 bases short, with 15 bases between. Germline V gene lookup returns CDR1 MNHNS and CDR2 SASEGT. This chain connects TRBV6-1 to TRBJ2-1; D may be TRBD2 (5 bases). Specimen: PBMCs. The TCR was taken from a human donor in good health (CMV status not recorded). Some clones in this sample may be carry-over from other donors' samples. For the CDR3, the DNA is TGTGCCAGCAGTGAAGCCCTCGGGGAAATGGGGCAGTTCTTC. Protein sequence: CASSEALGEMGQFF.